This T cell receptor (beta chain) originates from a study of T cell repertoires in cytomegalovirus infection. This clonotype was seen many times. Its matching antigen is unknown. Regarding the study as a whole: Dominating the ex vivo response were TCR beta clonotypes that were CMV-specific and HLA-C-restricted.

TCRdb analysed the reads with MiXCR anew, one entry per CDR3 protein. The table lists some 250,000 distinct CDR3 sequences, 8% to 9.5% of them singletons. This CDR3 contains 13 residues. CDR1 SGHAT and CDR2 FQNNGV come from the germline V gene. Trimming left V 3 bases short and J 1 base short, with 6 bases between. The chain recombines TRBV11-2 with TRBJ1-1; D not certain. This clonotype was sampled from a human donor in good health (CMV status not recorded). Some clones in this sample may be carry-over from other donors' samples. The sample was PBMCs. Here the CDR3 DNA reads TGTGCCAGCAGCTTTAATAGGAACACTGAAGCTTTCTTT. It translates to CASSFNRNTEAFF.